Listed below are T cell receptor beta chains from one sample, sequenced in a study of blood T cell repertoires in COVID-19. Assay: immunoSEQ multiplex PCR; the TCRdb copy retains only in-frame clones and omits some. The sample yields approximately 100,000 clones, roughly 90% seen once. The sequenced material came from peripheral blood. The receptors shown here come from a woman aged 60 to 75 with acute or convalescent COVID-19. Each CDR3 is given with its conserved first and last residue. The order of the fields is J gene, CDR3 length, V gene, clone size, D gene, CDR3 protein, CDR3 DNA. The D gene is left open where the match is weak. The size field is filled for only some rows; it gives once, few, many or a size class.

>TRBJ2-1|16|TRBV11-3|.|TRBD1
CASSLGRQGRYNEQFF
TGTGCCAGCAGCTTAGGCAGACAGGGCCGGTACAATGAGCAGTTCTTC
>TRBJ2-2|15|TRBV14|.|.
CASSPQRNPTGELFF
TGTGCCAGCAGCCCACAGAGAAATCCCACCGGGGAGCTGTTTTTT
>TRBJ2-1|14|TRBV28|.|TRBD2
CASSPPNWGTSQFF
TGTGCCAGCAGTCCTCCAAATTGGGGGACTAGCCAGTTCTTC
>TRBJ1-6|17|TRBV28|.|.
CASSFAGLASYNSPLHF
TGTGCCAGCAGTTTCGCGGGACTCGCCTCCTATAATTCACCCCTCCACTTT
>TRBJ1-5|13|TRBV6-5|.|.
CASSQGHRRPQHF
TGTGCCAGCAGTCAGGGCCACCGGCGGCCCCAGCATTTT
>TRBJ1-5|15|TRBV15|.|.
CATSRAPAADQPQHF
TGTGCCACCAGCAGAGCCCCGGCCGCGGATCAGCCCCAGCATTTT
>TRBJ2-5|11|TRBV2|.|.
CASSQAGTQYF
TGTGCCAGCAGTCAGGCGGGGACCCAGTACTTC
>TRBJ2-1|14|TRBV27|.|.
CASRVDGGYNEQFF
TGTGCCAGCAGGGTCGACGGAGGCTACAATGAGCAGTTCTTC
>TRBJ2-2|14|TRBV10-2|.|TRBD2
CASTPGLNTGELFF
TGCGCCAGCACACCGGGACTAAACACCGGGGAGCTGTTTTTT
>TRBJ2-1|14|TRBV4-1|.|.
CASSHPGTYNEQFF
TGCGCCAGCAGCCACCCGGGTACCTACAATGAGCAGTTCTTC
>TRBJ2-2|16|TRBV6-6|once|TRBD2
CASIPIAGTNTGELFF
TGTGCCAGCATCCCTATAGCGGGCACAAACACCGGGGAGCTGTTTTTT
>TRBJ2-1|16|TRBV15|once|TRBD2
CATSSFEAGGPNEQFF
TGTGCCACCAGCAGTTTTGAGGCGGGAGGACCCAATGAGCAGTTCTTC
>TRBJ1-5|14|TRBV10-2|.|.
CASSESGLDQPQHF
TGCGCCAGCAGTGAGTCGGGCCTCGATCAGCCCCAGCATTTT
>TRBJ2-7|13|TRBV7-2|.|.
CASSKQRGYEQYF
TGTGCCAGCAGCAAGCAACGCGGCTACGAGCAGTACTTC
>TRBJ1-5|14|TRBV24-1|.|.
CATSDRYSNQPQHF
TGTGCCACCAGTGACAGATATAGCAATCAGCCCCAGCATTTT
>TRBJ1-3|16|TRBV28|once|.
CASSSSHRLDGNTIYF
TGTGCCAGCAGTTCCTCGCATAGACTGGATGGAAACACCATATATTTT
>TRBJ1-1|14|TRBV5-1|.|.
CASSLEQLNTEAFF
TGCGCCAGCAGCTTGGAACAGCTGAACACTGAAGCTTTCTTT
>TRBJ1-6|12|TRBV2|.|.
CASSRTGPPLHF
TGTGCCAGCAGTCGAACAGGGCCGCCCCTCCACTTT
>TRBJ1-1|13|TRBV7-6|.|.
CASSADLNTEAFF
TGTGCCAGCAGCGCAGATCTTAACACTGAAGCTTTCTTT
>TRBJ1-1|17|TRBV19|once|.
CATGVGGENEMNTEAFF
TGTGCCACTGGCGTTGGGGGGGAAAATGAAATGAACACTGAAGCTTTCTTT
>TRBJ1-1|15|TRBV9|.|.
CASTKEDRPLAEAFF
TGTGCCAGCACCAAAGAGGACAGACCTTTGGCTGAAGCTTTCTTT
>TRBJ2-5|18|TRBV18|.|.
CASSPRLGDPGYQETQYF
TGTGCCAGCTCACCAAGACTAGGGGACCCAGGATACCAAGAGACCCAGTACTTC
>TRBJ2-2|13|TRBV20-1|.|.
CSASILVGGELFF
TGCAGTGCTAGTATCCTAGTCGGCGGGGAGCTGTTTTTT
>TRBJ1-1|15|TRBV2|.|.
CASSFSQRILLRAFF
TGTGCCAGCTCCTTTTCTCAACGAATACTTTTGAGGGCTTTCTTT
>TRBJ2-3|15|TRBV27|.|TRBD1
CASTNRGFSTDTQYF
TGTGCCAGTACTAACAGGGGGTTTAGCACAGATACGCAGTATTTT
>TRBJ1-2|15|TRBV5-1|.|.
CASSSSAGSNYGYTF
TGCGCCAGCAGCTCGAGTGCAGGGTCAAACTATGGCTACACCTTC
>TRBJ1-6|15|TRBV5-5|once|TRBD1
CASSLVGQGNSPLHF
TGTGCCAGCAGCTTGGTGGGACAGGGGAATTCACCCCTCCACTTT
>TRBJ1-4|15|TRBV3-1/TRBV3-2|.|.
CASSQGGKTNEKLFF
TGTGCCAGCAGCCAGGGAGGGAAAACTAATGAAAAACTGTTTTTT
>TRBJ2-5|15|TRBV5-1|.|.
CASSSSGTNQETQYF
TGCGCCAGCAGCTCCTCCGGGACAAACCAAGAGACCCAGTACTTC
>TRBJ1-1|15|TRBV19|.|.
CASSAERGMNTEAFF
TGTGCCAGTAGTGCGGAACGAGGAATGAACACTGAAGCTTTCTTT